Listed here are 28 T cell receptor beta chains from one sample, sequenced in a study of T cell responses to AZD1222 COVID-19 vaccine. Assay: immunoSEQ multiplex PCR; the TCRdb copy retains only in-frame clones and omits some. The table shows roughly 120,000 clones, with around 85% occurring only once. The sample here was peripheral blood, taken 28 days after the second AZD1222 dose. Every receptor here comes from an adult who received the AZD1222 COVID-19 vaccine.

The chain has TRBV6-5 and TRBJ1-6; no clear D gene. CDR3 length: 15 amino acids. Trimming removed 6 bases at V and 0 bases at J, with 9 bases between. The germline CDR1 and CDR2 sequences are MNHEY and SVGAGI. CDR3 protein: CASRASSSYNSPLHF. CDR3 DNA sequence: TGTGCCAGCAGAGCCAGTAGCTCCTATAATTCACCCCTCCACTTT.

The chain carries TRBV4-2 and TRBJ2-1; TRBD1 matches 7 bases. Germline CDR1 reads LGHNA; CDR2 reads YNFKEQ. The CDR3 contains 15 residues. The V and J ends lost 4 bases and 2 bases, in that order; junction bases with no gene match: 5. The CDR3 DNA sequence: TGTGCCAGCAGCCTCCCGGGACAGACCTACAATGAGCAGTTCTTC. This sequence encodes CASSLPGQTYNEQFF.

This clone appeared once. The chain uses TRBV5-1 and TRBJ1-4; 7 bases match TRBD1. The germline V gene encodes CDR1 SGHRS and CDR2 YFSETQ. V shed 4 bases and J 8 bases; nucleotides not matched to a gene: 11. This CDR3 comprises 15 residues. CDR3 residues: CASSITGAYEEKLFF. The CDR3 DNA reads TGCGCCAGCAGCATCACAGGGGCCTATGAGGAAAAACTGTTTTTT.

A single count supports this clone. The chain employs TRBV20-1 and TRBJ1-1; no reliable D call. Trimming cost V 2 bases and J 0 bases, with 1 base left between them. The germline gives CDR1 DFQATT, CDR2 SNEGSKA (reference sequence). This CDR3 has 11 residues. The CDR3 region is CSARMNTEAFF. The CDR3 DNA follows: TGCAGTGCTAGAATGAACACTGAAGCTTTCTTT.

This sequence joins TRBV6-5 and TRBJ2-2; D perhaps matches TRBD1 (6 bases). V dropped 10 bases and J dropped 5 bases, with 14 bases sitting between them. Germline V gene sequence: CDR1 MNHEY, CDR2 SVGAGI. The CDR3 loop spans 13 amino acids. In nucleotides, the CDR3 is TGTGCCACAGCAGGGGCCTGGACCGGGGAGCTGTTTTTT. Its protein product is CATAGAWTGELFF.

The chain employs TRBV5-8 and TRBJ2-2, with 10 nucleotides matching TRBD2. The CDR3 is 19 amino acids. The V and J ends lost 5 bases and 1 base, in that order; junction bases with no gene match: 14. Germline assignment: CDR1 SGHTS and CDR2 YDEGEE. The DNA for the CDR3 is TGTGCCAGCAGTCCCCCCCCGGGACTAGCGAATAAGAACACCGGGGAGCTGTTTTTT. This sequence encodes CASSPPPGLANKNTGELFF.

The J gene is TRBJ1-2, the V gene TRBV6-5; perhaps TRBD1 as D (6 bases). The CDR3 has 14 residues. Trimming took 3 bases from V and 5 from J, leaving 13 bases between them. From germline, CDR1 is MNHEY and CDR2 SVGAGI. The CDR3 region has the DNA TGTGCCAGCAGTTATCTGGGGGACACGTATGGCTACACCTTC. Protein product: CASSYLGDTYGYTF.

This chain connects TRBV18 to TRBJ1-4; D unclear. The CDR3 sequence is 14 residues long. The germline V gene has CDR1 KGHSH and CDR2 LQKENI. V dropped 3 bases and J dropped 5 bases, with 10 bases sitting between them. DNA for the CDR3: TGTGCCAGCTCACCTCGAGCCACAAATGAAAAACTGTTTTTT. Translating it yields CASSPRATNEKLFF.

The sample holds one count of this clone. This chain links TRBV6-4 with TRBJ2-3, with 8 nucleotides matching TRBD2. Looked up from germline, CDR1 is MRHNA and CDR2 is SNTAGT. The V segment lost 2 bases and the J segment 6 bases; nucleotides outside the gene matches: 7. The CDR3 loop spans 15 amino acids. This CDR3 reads CASSDNGGAKDTQYF. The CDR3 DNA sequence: TGTGCCAGCAGTGACAACGGGGGGGCCAAGGATACGCAGTATTTT.

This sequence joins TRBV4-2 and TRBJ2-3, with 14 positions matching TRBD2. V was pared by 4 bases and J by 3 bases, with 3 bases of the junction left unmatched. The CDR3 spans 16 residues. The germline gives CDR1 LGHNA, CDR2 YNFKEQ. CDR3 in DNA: TGTGCCAGCAGCCTTTGGACTAGCGGGGGGACAGATACGCAGTATTTT. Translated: CASSLWTSGGTDTQYF.

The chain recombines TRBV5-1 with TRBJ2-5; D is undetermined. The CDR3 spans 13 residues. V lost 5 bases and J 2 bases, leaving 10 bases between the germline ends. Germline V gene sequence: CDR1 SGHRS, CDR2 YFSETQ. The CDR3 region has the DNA TGCGCCAGCAGACCGGACCCTCAAGAGACCCAGTACTTC. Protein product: CASRPDPQETQYF.

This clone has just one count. In nucleotides, the CDR3 is TGCGCCAGCAGCTCAGGACAGGGAGGCTACGAGCAGTACTTC. This codes for CASSSGQGGYEQYF. The V gene is TRBV5-1, the J gene TRBJ2-7; 8 bases fit TRBD1. V was clipped by 3 bases and J by 3 bases; unmatched bases: 5. Germline lookup yields CDR1 SGHRS and CDR2 YFSETQ. The CDR3 contains 14 residues.

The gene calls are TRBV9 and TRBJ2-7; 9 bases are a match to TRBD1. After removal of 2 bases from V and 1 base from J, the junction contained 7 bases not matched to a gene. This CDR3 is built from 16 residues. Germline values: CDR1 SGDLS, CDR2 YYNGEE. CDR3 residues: CASSVGTGLESYEQYF. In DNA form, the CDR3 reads TGTGCCAGCAGCGTCGGGACAGGGTTAGAATCCTACGAGCAGTACTTC.

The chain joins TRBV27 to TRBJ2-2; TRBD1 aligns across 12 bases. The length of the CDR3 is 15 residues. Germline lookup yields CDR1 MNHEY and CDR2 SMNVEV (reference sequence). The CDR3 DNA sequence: TGTTCCTGCGGGACAGGGGGCGCGAACACCGGGGAGCTGTTTTTT. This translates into CSCGTGGANTGELFF.

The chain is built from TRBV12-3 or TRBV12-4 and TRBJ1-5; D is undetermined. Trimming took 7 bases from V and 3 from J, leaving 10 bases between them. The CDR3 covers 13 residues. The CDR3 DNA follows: TGTGCCAGCACCCTCAGAAACAATCAGCCCCAGCATTTT. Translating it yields CASTLRNNQPQHF.

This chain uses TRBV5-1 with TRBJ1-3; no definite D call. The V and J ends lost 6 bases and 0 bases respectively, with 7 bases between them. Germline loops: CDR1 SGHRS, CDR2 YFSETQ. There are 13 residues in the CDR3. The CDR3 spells CASTASSGNTIYF. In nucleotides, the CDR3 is TGCGCCAGCACCGCGAGCTCTGGAAACACCATATATTTT.

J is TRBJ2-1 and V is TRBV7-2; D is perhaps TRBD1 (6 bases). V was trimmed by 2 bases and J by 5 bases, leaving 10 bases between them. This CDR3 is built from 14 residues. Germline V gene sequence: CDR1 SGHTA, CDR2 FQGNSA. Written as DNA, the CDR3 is TGTGCCAGCAGCTTATGGGCAGGGGACAATGAGCAGTTCTTC. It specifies CASSLWAGDNEQFF.

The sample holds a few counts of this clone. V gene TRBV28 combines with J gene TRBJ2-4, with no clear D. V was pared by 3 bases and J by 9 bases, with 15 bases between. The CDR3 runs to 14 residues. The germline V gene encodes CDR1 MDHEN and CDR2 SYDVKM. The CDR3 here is CASSFSLGRGIQYF. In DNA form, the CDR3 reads TGTGCCAGCAGTTTTTCCCTAGGGCGAGGCATTCAGTACTTC.

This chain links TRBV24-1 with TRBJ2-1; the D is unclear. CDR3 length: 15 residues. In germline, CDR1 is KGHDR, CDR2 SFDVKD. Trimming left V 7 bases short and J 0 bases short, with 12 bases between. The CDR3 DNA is TGTGCCACCAGCCTTGGGTTCAGCTCCTACAATGAGCAGTTCTTC. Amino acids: CATSLGFSSYNEQFF.

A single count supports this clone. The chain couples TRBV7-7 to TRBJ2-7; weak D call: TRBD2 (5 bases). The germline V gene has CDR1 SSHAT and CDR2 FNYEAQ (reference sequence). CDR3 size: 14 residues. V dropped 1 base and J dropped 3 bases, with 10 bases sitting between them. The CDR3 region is CASSLGEGFYEQYF. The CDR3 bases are TGTGCCAGCAGCTTAGGTGAGGGTTTCTACGAGCAGTACTTC.

The CDR3 DNA reads as TGTGCCAGCAGCCCCTTCGGGGGGAGCACAGATACGCAGTATTTT. Translated: CASSPFGGSTDTQYF. V usage is TRBV4-2 and J usage is TRBJ2-3; 7 bases align to TRBD2. There are 15 residues in the CDR3. CDR1 and CDR2 from the germline V gene are LGHNA and YNFKEQ. V was clipped by 4 bases and J by 0 bases; unmatched bases: 4.

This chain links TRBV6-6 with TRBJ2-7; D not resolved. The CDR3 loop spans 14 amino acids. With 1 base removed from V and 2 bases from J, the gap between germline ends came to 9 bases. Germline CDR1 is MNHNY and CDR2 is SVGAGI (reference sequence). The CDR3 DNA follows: TGTGCCAGCAGTTACTTAGGGCCACCCTACGAGCAGTACTTC. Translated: CASSYLGPPYEQYF.

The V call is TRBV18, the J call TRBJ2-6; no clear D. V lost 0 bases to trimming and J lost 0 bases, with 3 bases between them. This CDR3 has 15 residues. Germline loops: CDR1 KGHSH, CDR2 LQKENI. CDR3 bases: TGTGCCAGCTCACCACCCCGCTCTGGGGCCAACGTCCTGACTTTC. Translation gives CASSPPRSGANVLTF.

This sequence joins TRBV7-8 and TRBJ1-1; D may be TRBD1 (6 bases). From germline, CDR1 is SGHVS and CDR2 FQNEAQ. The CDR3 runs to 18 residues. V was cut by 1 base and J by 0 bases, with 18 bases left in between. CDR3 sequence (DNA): TGTGCCAGCAGCTTAGTGGGGGGTGACAGGATCGTGAACACTGAAGCTTTCTTT. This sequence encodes CASSLVGGDRIVNTEAFF. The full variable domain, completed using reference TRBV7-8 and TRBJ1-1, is GAGVSQSPRYKVAKRGQDVALRCDPISGHVSLFWYQQALGQGPEFLTYFQNEAQLDKSGLPSDRFFAERPEGSVSTLKIQRTQQEDSAVYLCASSLVGGDRIVNTEAFFGQGTRLTVV.

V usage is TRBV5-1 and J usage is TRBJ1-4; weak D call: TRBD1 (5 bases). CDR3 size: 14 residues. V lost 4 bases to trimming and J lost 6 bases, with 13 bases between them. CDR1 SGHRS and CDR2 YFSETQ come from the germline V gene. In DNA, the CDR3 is TGCGCCAGCAGCCCCCCGGACACGGATGAAAAACTGTTTTTT. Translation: CASSPPDTDEKLFF.

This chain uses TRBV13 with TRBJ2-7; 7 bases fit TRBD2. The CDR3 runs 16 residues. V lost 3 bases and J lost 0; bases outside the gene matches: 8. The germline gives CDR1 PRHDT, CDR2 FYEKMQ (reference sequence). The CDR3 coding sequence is TGTGCCAGCAGCTTCCGCCGAGCGGGGAGCTCCTACGAGCAGTACTTC. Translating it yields CASSFRRAGSSYEQYF.

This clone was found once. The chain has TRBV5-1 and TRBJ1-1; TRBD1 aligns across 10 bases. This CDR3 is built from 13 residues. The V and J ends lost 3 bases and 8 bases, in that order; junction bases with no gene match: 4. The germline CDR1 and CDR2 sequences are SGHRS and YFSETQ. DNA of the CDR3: TGCGCCAGCAGCTACGGACAGGGGGACGAAGCTTTCTTT. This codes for CASSYGQGDEAFF.

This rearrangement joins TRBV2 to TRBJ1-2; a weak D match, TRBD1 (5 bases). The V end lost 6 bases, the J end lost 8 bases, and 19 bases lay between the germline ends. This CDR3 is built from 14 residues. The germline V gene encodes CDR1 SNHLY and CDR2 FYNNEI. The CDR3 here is CASSEGPGFRGYTF. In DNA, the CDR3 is TGTGCCAGCAGCGAGGGACCTGGATTCCGAGGCTACACCTTC. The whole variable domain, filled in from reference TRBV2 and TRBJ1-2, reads EPEVTQTPSHQVTQMGQEVILRCVPISNHLYFYWYRQILGQKVEFLVSFYNNEISEKSEIFDDQFSVERPDGSNFTLKIRSTKLEDSAMYFCASSEGPGFRGYTFGSGTRLTVV.